This is a list of T cell receptor beta chains from one sample in a study of T-cell reconstitution after alpha-beta-depleted transplantation in children. TCRdb recomputed calls from the PCR reads with MiXCR, one row per CDR3 protein. The data contain hundreds of thousands of distinct CDR3 sequences, under 15% of them singletons. The specimen comprised PBMCs, mostly from graft donor cells, sampled 360 days after TCRalphabeta/CD19-depleted stem cell transplant. The receptors shown here come from a male patient younger than 18 who had a stem cell transplant for acute myeloid leukemia, so the T cells may come from the graft donor. The CDR3 runs from the conserved cysteine through the conserved F or W. Fields, in order: D gene, J gene, V gene, clone size, CDR3 protein, CDR3 DNA. A D gene is named only where the DNA matches it firmly. Not all rows give a size; the values are once, few, many and, for expanded clones, a class.

-,TRBJ1-1,TRBV7-8,-,CASTSVGAGNTEAFF,TGTGCCAGCACCTCGGTCGGGGCGGGGAACACTGAAGCTTTCTTT
TRBD1,TRBJ2-2,TRBV4-1,many,CASSPSGQGAWTGELFF,TGCGCCAGCAGCCCCTCGGGACAGGGGGCATGGACCGGGGAGCTGTTTTTT
-,TRBJ2-3,TRBV5-5,few,CASSLDLGARTDTQYF,TGTGCCAGCAGCTTGGATTTGGGGGCTCGGACAGATACGCAGTATTTT
TRBD2,TRBJ2-3,TRBV2,many,CASSETSGSSDTQYF,TGTGCCAGCAGTGAAACTAGCGGGAGTTCAGATACGCAGTATTTT
-,TRBJ2-1,TRBV5-1,many,CASSLEGSSYNEQFF,TGTGCCAGCAGTTTAGAGGGAAGTTCCTACAATGAGCAGTTCTTC
TRBD2,TRBJ2-4,TRBV18,-,CASSSIPGGGENIQYF,TGTGCCAGCTCAAGCATCCCGGGGGGGGGAGAAAACATTCAGTACTTC
TRBD2,TRBJ2-1,TRBV28,once,CASSSTSGGPYNEQFF,TGTGCCAGCAGTTCTACTAGCGGGGGCCCCTACAATGAGCAGTTCTTC
TRBD1,TRBJ1-2,TRBV14,-,CASSHRQGNYGYTF,TGTGCCAGCAGCCACCGACAGGGGAACTATGGCTACACCTTC
TRBD1,TRBJ2-7,TRBV6-1,-,CASIRPLTGHREQYF,TGTGCCAGCATCCGCCCCCTGACAGGGCACAGGGAGCAGTACTTC
-,TRBJ2-1,TRBV27,-,CASSRSPGAREQFF,TGTGCCAGCAGCCGCTCCCCCGGAGCGAGAGAGCAGTTCTTC
-,TRBJ2-7,TRBV19,-,CASRRGTSAYEQYF,TGTGCCAGTAGAAGGGGGACATCAGCCTACGAGCAGTACTTC
TRBD2,TRBJ2-7,TRBV6-1,few,CASSRGLASEQYF,TGTGCCAGCAGCCGAGGACTAGCGTCCGAGCAGTACTTC
TRBD1,TRBJ2-7,TRBV29-1,many,CSVERRDRGEYEQYF,TGCAGCGTTGAAAGGAGGGACAGGGGCGAGTACGAGCAGTACTTC
-,TRBJ2-3,TRBV2,-,CASSDTGADTQYF,TGTGCCAGCAGTGATACGGGGGCAGATACGCAGTATTTT
-,TRBJ2-4,TRBV4-3,-,CASSQDSAGKIQYF,TGCGCCAGCAGCCAAGATTCTGCGGGGAAAATTCAGTACTTC
-,TRBJ1-1,TRBV29-1,once,CSVSDILGGEAFF,TGCAGCGTAAGCGACATTTTAGGGGGTGAAGCTTTCTTT
-,TRBJ2-3,TRBV29-1,few,CSVPLARNTQYF,TGCAGCGTTCCATTAGCGAGGAATACGCAGTATTTT
-,TRBJ2-1,TRBV27,few,CASSPKAREVASSYNEQFF,TGTGCCAGCAGCCCAAAAGCAAGGGAGGTGGCGAGCTCCTACAATGAGCAGTTCTTC
-,TRBJ2-1,TRBV18,once,CASSLTARDEQFF,TGTGCCAGCTCACTCACCGCACGGGATGAGCAGTTCTTC
TRBD1,TRBJ2-5,TRBV20-1,many,CSARDWGQGRETQYF,TGCAGTGCTAGAGATTGGGGACAGGGTCGAGAGACCCAGTACTTC
-,TRBJ1-5,TRBV5-1,few,CASSPEEGGGNQPQHF,TGCGCCAGCAGTCCAGAAGAAGGAGGGGGGAATCAGCCCCAGCATTTT
-,TRBJ2-1,TRBV20-1,many,CSARGGGSSYNEQFF,TGCAGTGCCAGGGGCGGCGGAAGCTCCTACAATGAGCAGTTCTTC
TRBD2,TRBJ2-2,TRBV9,few,CASSVIAGDTGELFF,TGTGCCAGCAGCGTTATAGCGGGAGACACCGGGGAGCTGTTTTTT
-,TRBJ1-3,TRBV27,-,CASSLLCTRNTIYF,TGTGCCAGCAGTCTCCTATGTACGAGGAACACCATATATTTT
TRBD1,TRBJ2-5,TRBV29-1,few,CSAGTGGLQETQYF,TGCAGCGCTGGGACAGGGGGTCTGCAAGAGACCCAGTACTTC
TRBD2,TRBJ2-7,TRBV30,-,CAWVAGSYEQYF,TGTGCCTGGGTAGCGGGTTCCTACGAGCAGTACTTC
-,TRBJ2-1,TRBV14,many,CARHTDSYNEQFF,TGTGCCCGGCATACGGATTCCTACAATGAGCAGTTCTTC
-,TRBJ2-5,TRBV7-2,few,CASSLARTYQETQYF,TGTGCCAGCAGCTTAGCTCGGACCTATCAAGAGACCCAGTACTTC
-,TRBJ2-7,TRBV20-1,-,CSAPDTRAYEQYF,TGCAGTGCGCCAGACACGCGCGCCTACGAGCAGTACTTC
-,TRBJ2-7,TRBV7-9,-,CASSPPPRGFTYEQYF,TGTGCCAGCAGCCCACCTCCGCGAGGTTTTACCTACGAGCAGTACTTC
TRBD2,TRBJ2-7,TRBV12-3/TRBV12-4,-,CASSQREPYEQYF,TGTGCCAGCAGTCAGCGGGAGCCCTACGAGCAGTACTTC
-,TRBJ2-5,TRBV7-9,few,CASSLARGETQYF,TGTGCCAGCAGCTTAGCGCGAGGCGAGACCCAGTACTTC
-,TRBJ2-2,TRBV20-1,-,CSARDAMGRTGELFF,TGCAGTGCTAGAGATGCGATGGGGCGCACCGGGGAGCTGTTTTTT
-,TRBJ2-7,TRBV15,few,CATSRVERDLSYEQYF,TGTGCCACCAGCAGAGTTGAACGGGACCTCTCCTACGAGCAGTACTTC
-,TRBJ2-4,TRBV11-2,few,CASSSEGYRVGILAKNIQYF,TGTGCCAGCAGCTCAGAGGGGTACAGGGTGGGGATTCTAGCCAAAAACATTCAGTACTTC
TRBD2,TRBJ2-1,TRBV28,few,CASSLWGGLQENEQFF,TGTGCCAGCAGTTTATGGGGGGGACTACAGGAAAATGAGCAGTTCTTC
-,TRBJ2-7,TRBV7-8,many,CASSARQPRVSYEQYF,TGTGCCAGCAGCGCTCGACAGCCAAGGGTGTCCTACGAGCAGTACTTC
-,TRBJ1-5,TRBV20-1,many,CSAIIGTSGSTQPQHF,TGCAGTGCTATCATCGGGACATCTGGCTCGACTCAGCCCCAGCATTTT
-,TRBJ2-3,TRBV7-9,few,CASSSAMPTDTQYF,TGTGCCAGCAGCTCCGCGATGCCCACAGATACGCAGTATTTT
-,TRBJ2-1,TRBV27,-,CASSLWSRDEQFF,TGTGCCAGCAGTTTATGGTCTCGGGATGAGCAGTTCTTC
TRBD1,TRBJ2-1,TRBV19,few,CASSVQGDNYNEQFF,TGTGCCAGTAGTGTACAGGGGGATAACTACAATGAGCAGTTCTTC